This TCR beta chain was captured in a study of blood T cells in healthy people across ages. Study-wide results and caveats: Aged donors had fewer naive CD4+ cells and lower diversity than long-lived donors. Any conclusive comparison of naive versus antigen-experienced cells was prevented by using unsorted PBMCs. Getting older went along with TCR beta diversity per million T cells dropping roughly linearly.

Next came a second PCR, run for about 7 to 12 cycles, which used a sample-barcoded 5' primer along with a J-beta primer mix. In TCRdb, the 5' RACE reads were re-called with MiXCR into one record per CDR3 protein. The sample holds about 1 million distinct CDR3 sequences, 35% to 55% seen once. The CDR3 consists of 14 residues. With 4 bases removed from V and 0 bases from J, the gap between germline ends came to 10 bases. Germline loops: CDR1 DFQATT, CDR2 SNEGSKA (reference sequence). This clonotype was seen a few times. Its antigen is undetermined. Material: blood. The chain links TRBV20-1 to TRBJ2-4; D is unresolved. The clonotype originates from a woman in her fifties or sixties in good health. The CDR3 loop is CSAILLKAKNIQYF. DNA for the CDR3: TGCAGTGCTATACTACTAAAAGCCAAAAACATTCAGTACTTC.